These 11 T cell receptor beta chains were all obtained from the same sample, sequenced in a study of CD8+ T cells in alopecia areata. The sample's treatment: oral pan-JAK inhibitor, 5-10 mg twice daily. RNA was extracted and reverse transcribed into cDNA as the sequencing template. Repertoires were generated with immunoSEQ multiplex PCR, while TCRdb's copy carries only in-frame clones and drops some. In the table there are about 190,000 clones, approximately 60% of which are singletons. The material was CD4+ T cells sorted from blood, obtained at week 4, from a patient treated with tofacitinib. The receptor set was obtained from a human donor with alopecia areata.

This clone has more than one count but fewer than ten. The chain is built from TRBV6-5 and TRBJ1-3; no reliable D call. V was shortened by 6 bases and J by 2 bases, with 8 bases between the two germline ends. CDR1 and CDR2 (germline): MNHEY, SVGAGI. The CDR3 runs to 13 residues. CDR3 region: CASSYTPGNTIYF. CDR3 DNA sequence: TGTGCCAGCAGCTATACTCCTGGAAACACCATATATTTT.

The chain carries TRBV29-1 and TRBJ2-1; 8 positions match TRBD2. V was clipped by 2 bases and J by 8 bases; unmatched bases: 11. The germline gives CDR1 SQVTM, CDR2 ANQGSEA. The CDR3 runs to 15 residues. CDR3 residues: CSVETRDSGKYEQFF. CDR3 nucleotides: TGCAGCGTTGAAACCCGGGATAGCGGGAAATATGAGCAGTTCTTC.

This clone was seen a single time. The chain recombines TRBV15 with TRBJ2-1, with 14 bases identical to TRBD2. Germline loops: CDR1 LNHNV, CDR2 YYDKDF (reference sequence). The ends lost 1 base at V and 7 bases at J; junction bases unmatched: 9. This CDR3 is 18 amino acids long. In nucleotides, the CDR3 is TGTGCCACCAGCAGAGTACGACTAGCGGGAGGGCCGGAAAATGAGCAGTTCTTC. Translation gives CATSRVRLAGGPENEQFF. Supplemented by reference TRBV15 and TRBJ2-1, the full variable domain reads DAMVIQNPRYQVTQFGKPVTLSCSQTLNHNVMYWYQQKSSQAPKLLFHYYDKDFNNEADTPDNFQSRRPNTSFCFLDIRSPGLGDTAMYLCATSRVRLAGGPENEQFFGPGTRLTVL.

This clone was seen once. V usage is TRBV6-6 and J usage is TRBJ2-5; D not certain. Germline CDR1 MNHNY, CDR2 SVGAGI (reference sequence). The CDR3 runs to 13 residues. The V gene lost 5 bases and the J gene lost 5 bases, with 12 bases spanning the gap. The CDR3 reads CASSRSRWETQYF. The CDR3, as DNA: TGTGCCAGCAGTAGAAGTAGGTGGGAGACCCAGTACTTC.

A few counts support this clone. The chain combines TRBV23-1 with TRBJ1-5; 12 bases agree with TRBD1. TRBV23-1 counts as an open reading frame of uncertain function. Trimming cost V 2 bases and J 6 bases; bases outside gene matches: 8. CDR3 size: 17 residues. The CDR3 sequence: CASSQAPGTGGSQPQHF. For the CDR3, the DNA is TGCGCCAGCAGTCAAGCTCCCGGGACAGGGGGCAGTCAGCCCCAGCATTTT.

The chain recombines TRBV2 with TRBJ1-5, with TRBD1 as a possible D gene (5 bases). The CDR3 contains 16 residues. Trimming left V 5 bases short and J 2 bases short, with 16 bases between. Germline lookup yields CDR1 SNHLY and CDR2 FYNNEI. This chain's CDR3 is CASSTTSGIGNQPQHF. The CDR3 region has the DNA TGTGCCAGCAGTACAACTTCAGGGATTGGCAATCAGCCCCAGCATTTT.

This clone was recorded a few times. The chain employs TRBV9 and TRBJ2-3; 8 nucleotides agree with TRBD2. The CDR3 sequence is 15 residues long. Germline loops: CDR1 SGDLS, CDR2 YYNGEE. Unmatched junction bases numbered 6, after V lost 4 bases and J lost 2 bases. CDR3: CASSPIAGLTDTQYF. CDR3 sequence (DNA): TGTGCCAGCAGCCCCATAGCGGGACTCACAGATACGCAGTATTTT.

The chain is built from TRBV7-2 and TRBJ2-1, with a tentative D call TRBD2 (5 bases). The CDR3 spans 15 residues. Germline-derived CDR1 and CDR2 are SGHTA and FQGNSA. V was clipped by 2 bases and J by 0 bases, with 8 bases between them. CDR3 bases: TGTGCCAGCAGCTTAACGGGAAGCTCCTACAATGAGCAGTTCTTC. This translates into CASSLTGSSYNEQFF.

This chain uses TRBV29-1 with TRBJ2-3, with TRBD1 matching 10 bases. The CDR3 is made up of 14 amino acids. The V gene end was trimmed by 5 bases and the J gene end by 5 bases; junction bases not matched to a gene: 7. Germline CDR1 is SQVTM and CDR2 is ANQGSEA. The CDR3: CSVSRQGALDTQYF. The CDR3 region has the DNA TGCAGCGTTTCGCGACAGGGGGCGTTAGATACGCAGTATTTT.

The rearrangement uses TRBV11-2 and TRBJ2-2, with D perhaps TRBD1 (5 bases). Per the germline V gene, CDR1 is SGHAT and CDR2 is FQNNGV. V lost 1 base and J 5 bases, leaving 8 bases between the germline ends. The CDR3 is 14 amino acids. The chain's CDR3 is CASSLGTGTGELFF. In nucleotides, the CDR3 is TGTGCCAGCAGCTTAGGAACAGGTACCGGGGAGCTGTTTTTT.

The V and J genes are TRBV15 and TRBJ1-5; D is perhaps TRBD1 (5 bases). Germline-derived CDR1 and CDR2 are LNHNV and YYDKDF (reference sequence). Between the trimmed V and J ends, which lost 3 bases and 3 bases, there was a span of 18 bases. The CDR3 is 17 residues long. CDR3 coding DNA: TGTGCCACCAGCAGTGGACCCGTACGGGGGTACAATCAGCCCCAGCATTTT. Its translation: CATSSGPVRGYNQPQHF.